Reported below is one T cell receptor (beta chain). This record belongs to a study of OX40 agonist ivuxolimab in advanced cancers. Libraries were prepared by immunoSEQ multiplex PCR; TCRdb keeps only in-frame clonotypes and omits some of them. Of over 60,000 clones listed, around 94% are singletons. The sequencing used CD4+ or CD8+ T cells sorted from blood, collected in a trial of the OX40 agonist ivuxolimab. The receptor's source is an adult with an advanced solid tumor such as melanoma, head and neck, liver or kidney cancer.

CDR3 coding DNA: TGCGCCAGCAGCTTGACCAGTCGACAGGGGGTCACTGAAGCTTTCTTT. It yields the protein CASSLTSRQGVTEAFF. The genes are TRBV5-1 and TRBJ1-1, with 9 bases matching TRBD1. The CDR3 has 16 residues. Trimming took 1 base from V and 4 from J; bases not matched to a gene: 8. CDR1 and CDR2 (germline): SGHRS, YFSETQ.